These T cell receptor beta chains were read from a single sample in a study of CD8 T cells in ankylosing spondylitis. MiXCR was run by TCRdb on the 5' RACE reads, yielding one entry per CDR3 protein. The sample lists a few hundred thousand distinct CDR3 sequences, 8% occurring once. The sequencing input was blood, either unsorted or a sorted T cell fraction (not recorded which). The source is a male donor with ankylosing spondylitis. Both conserved end residues are part of each CDR3. Each record gives: D gene, V gene, J gene, clone size, CDR3 DNA, CDR3 protein. A D gene is named only where the DNA matches it firmly. Size tells how often a clone was seen (once, few, many) or the class of an expanded clone, and some rows leave it out.

d_call: -
v_call: TRBV4-1
j_call: TRBJ2-3
clone_size: -
cdr3_nt: TGCGCCAGCAGCCAACCAGGGGCGGACGGCACAGATACGCAGTATTTT
cdr3_aa: CASSQPGADGTDTQYF

d_call: -
v_call: TRBV5-1
j_call: TRBJ2-2
clone_size: few
cdr3_nt: TGCGCCAGCAGCGACGGATGGTCCGGGGAGCTGTTTTTT
cdr3_aa: CASSDGWSGELFF

d_call: -
v_call: TRBV7-2
j_call: TRBJ1-5
clone_size: many
cdr3_nt: TGTGCCAGCAGCCCCCCAGGGGATCGCAATCAGCCCCAGCATTTT
cdr3_aa: CASSPPGDRNQPQHF

d_call: -
v_call: TRBV12-3/TRBV12-4
j_call: TRBJ1-5
clone_size: many
cdr3_nt: TGTGCCAGCAGTTTACGAAAAGGGGGAGGTCAGCCCCAGCATTTT
cdr3_aa: CASSLRKGGGQPQHF

d_call: -
v_call: TRBV3-1
j_call: TRBJ2-1
clone_size: -
cdr3_nt: TGTGCCAGCAGCAAGCCGTGGGGGGAATACAATGAGCAGTTCTTC
cdr3_aa: CASSKPWGEYNEQFF

d_call: -
v_call: TRBV5-1
j_call: TRBJ2-7
clone_size: many
cdr3_nt: TGCGCCAGCAGCACCGAGGGTACCTACGAGCAGTACTTC
cdr3_aa: CASSTEGTYEQYF

d_call: TRBD1
v_call: TRBV7-8
j_call: TRBJ1-4
clone_size: -
cdr3_nt: TGTGCCAGCAGCGGCCGGGACAGGCACAATGAAAAACTGTTTTTT
cdr3_aa: CASSGRDRHNEKLFF

d_call: -
v_call: TRBV6-1
j_call: TRBJ2-7
clone_size: many
cdr3_nt: TGTGCCAGCAGTGAACGGGACCGGGCGAATCACGAGCAGTACTTC
cdr3_aa: CASSERDRANHEQYF

d_call: -
v_call: TRBV12-3/TRBV12-4
j_call: TRBJ2-7
clone_size: -
cdr3_nt: TGTGCCAGCAGTTTGTTAGGATCGGAATACGAGCAGTACTTC
cdr3_aa: CASSLLGSEYEQYF

d_call: TRBD2
v_call: TRBV11-2
j_call: TRBJ2-4
clone_size: -
cdr3_nt: TGTGCCAGCAGCACTTCTGGGAGGGCGGGCATTCAGTACTTC
cdr3_aa: CASSTSGRAGIQYF

d_call: TRBD1
v_call: TRBV7-9
j_call: TRBJ1-2
clone_size: -
cdr3_nt: TGTGCCAGCAGCTCGACAGGGCTCACTGGCTACACCTTC
cdr3_aa: CASSSTGLTGYTF

d_call: TRBD2
v_call: TRBV6-5
j_call: TRBJ2-1
clone_size: -
cdr3_nt: TGTGCCAGCAGTTCGGGGACTAGCGGGAGGACCAATGAGCAGTTCTTC
cdr3_aa: CASSSGTSGRTNEQFF

d_call: -
v_call: TRBV15
j_call: TRBJ2-6
clone_size: -
cdr3_nt: TGTGCCACCGCAACTGGGGCCAACGTCCTGACTTTC
cdr3_aa: CATATGANVLTF

d_call: -
v_call: TRBV6-6
j_call: TRBJ1-1
clone_size: -
cdr3_nt: TGTGCCAGCGGGGGAGGGTGGGACACTGAAGCTTTCTTT
cdr3_aa: CASGGGWDTEAFF

d_call: -
v_call: TRBV4-3
j_call: TRBJ2-3
clone_size: -
cdr3_nt: TGCGCCAGCAGCCAAGAGGGTGGGGCTACCACAGATACGCAGTATTTT
cdr3_aa: CASSQEGGATTDTQYF

d_call: -
v_call: TRBV2
j_call: TRBJ2-1
clone_size: -
cdr3_nt: TGTGCCAGCAACGGGGGGAACAGGGGGTACAATGAGCAGTTCTTC
cdr3_aa: CASNGGNRGYNEQFF

d_call: -
v_call: TRBV11-2
j_call: TRBJ2-1
clone_size: -
cdr3_nt: TGTGCCAGCAGTCCTATAGGGGGGCGGGAGAAGTCCTACAATGAGCAGTTCTTC
cdr3_aa: CASSPIGGREKSYNEQFF

d_call: -
v_call: TRBV4-1
j_call: TRBJ2-3
clone_size: -
cdr3_nt: TGCGCCAGCAGCCAAGGCCTAGCAGGTTGGCAGTATTTT
cdr3_aa: CASSQGLAGWQYF

d_call: -
v_call: TRBV29-1
j_call: TRBJ2-7
clone_size: many
cdr3_nt: TGCAGCGTTGAAGCTCCCGTCCACACCCAAAAGAGCTCCTACGAGCAGTACTTC
cdr3_aa: CSVEAPVHTQKSSYEQYF

d_call: -
v_call: TRBV12-3/TRBV12-4
j_call: TRBJ2-1
clone_size: -
cdr3_nt: TGTGCCAGCAGTCCCCCCCCGAAAGGCTCCTACAATGAGCAGTTCTTC
cdr3_aa: CASSPPPKGSYNEQFF

d_call: TRBD2
v_call: TRBV5-1
j_call: TRBJ2-7
clone_size: few
cdr3_nt: TGCGCCAGCAGCTTCGGTGCTAGCGGGCCCTACGAGCAGTACTTC
cdr3_aa: CASSFGASGPYEQYF

d_call: -
v_call: TRBV20-1
j_call: TRBJ2-3
clone_size: -
cdr3_nt: TGCAGTGCTCAACCCGGGGTGAATACGCAGTATTTT
cdr3_aa: CSAQPGVNTQYF

d_call: TRBD1
v_call: TRBV5-1
j_call: TRBJ2-1
clone_size: -
cdr3_nt: TGCGCCAGCAGCATAGGACAGGGTGACTACAATGAGCAGTTCTTC
cdr3_aa: CASSIGQGDYNEQFF

d_call: TRBD2
v_call: TRBV5-1
j_call: TRBJ2-7
clone_size: few
cdr3_nt: TGCGCCAGCCAGAAGGAGGGAGGGCCCAACGAGCAGTACTTC
cdr3_aa: CASQKEGGPNEQYF

d_call: TRBD2
v_call: TRBV11-2
j_call: TRBJ2-1
clone_size: -
cdr3_nt: TGTGCCAGCAGCCCCCAACTTCTGACTAGCGGGAGCTCCTACAATGAGCAGTTCTTC
cdr3_aa: CASSPQLLTSGSSYNEQFF

d_call: -
v_call: TRBV5-1
j_call: TRBJ1-1
clone_size: -
cdr3_nt: TGCGCCAGCAGCTTGGAGCCTGGGAGGAACACTGAAGCTTTCTTT
cdr3_aa: CASSLEPGRNTEAFF

d_call: TRBD2
v_call: TRBV29-1
j_call: TRBJ2-1
clone_size: many
cdr3_nt: TGCAGCGTTGACGTACTAGCGGGCGTCACCGAGCAGTTCTTC
cdr3_aa: CSVDVLAGVTEQFF

d_call: -
v_call: TRBV3-1
j_call: TRBJ1-5
clone_size: few
cdr3_nt: TGTGCCAGCAGCCGGGGATGGGGGCCCAATCAGCCCCAGCATTTT
cdr3_aa: CASSRGWGPNQPQHF

d_call: TRBD1
v_call: TRBV27
j_call: TRBJ1-6
clone_size: few
cdr3_nt: TGTGCCAGCAGCCCAGGACAGGGTCAATCACCCCTCCACTTT
cdr3_aa: CASSPGQGQSPLHF

d_call: TRBD2
v_call: TRBV11-2
j_call: TRBJ2-2
clone_size: few
cdr3_nt: TGTGCCAGCAGCTTAGCCAGCGGGAGGGCCTTCGGGGAGCTGTTTTTT
cdr3_aa: CASSLASGRAFGELFF

d_call: TRBD2
v_call: TRBV6-5
j_call: TRBJ2-1
clone_size: -
cdr3_nt: TGTGCCAGCAGTTCACCCAGCGGGATAGACTCCAATGAGCAGTTCTTC
cdr3_aa: CASSSPSGIDSNEQFF

d_call: -
v_call: TRBV24-1
j_call: TRBJ2-3
clone_size: few
cdr3_nt: TGTGCCACCAGTGATGGACACGCAGATACGCAGTATTTT
cdr3_aa: CATSDGHADTQYF

d_call: -
v_call: TRBV20-1
j_call: TRBJ1-3
clone_size: -
cdr3_nt: TGCAGTGCCCCCCTACTAGTCAGCTCTGGAAACACCATATATTTT
cdr3_aa: CSAPLLVSSGNTIYF

d_call: -
v_call: TRBV5-5
j_call: TRBJ1-1
clone_size: many
cdr3_nt: TGTGCCAGCAGCTGGGGATTACAGGACACTGAAGCTTTCTTT
cdr3_aa: CASSWGLQDTEAFF

d_call: TRBD1
v_call: TRBV5-1
j_call: TRBJ2-7
clone_size: -
cdr3_nt: TGCGCCAGCAGCAAGGACAGGGGGCAGTACGAGCAGTACTTC
cdr3_aa: CASSKDRGQYEQYF